This paragraph reports one TCR beta chain. Other DNA sequences in the sample encode the same CDR3. This specimen belongs to a study of control samples from healthy donors and cancer patients. Here immunoSEQ multiplex PCR was the method, and the copy in TCRdb shows in-frame clones only, minus some. Of some 150,000 clones detected, roughly 94% appear once; the ten largest clones hold 14%. This CDR3 has 11 amino acids. The V and J ends lost 1 base and 5 bases respectively, with 5 bases between them. In germline, CDR1 is DFQATT, CDR2 SNEGSKA (reference sequence). The TCR originated in a man aged 55 to 70 with colorectal cancer. The sequenced material came from PBMCs. The J gene is TRBJ2-5, the V gene TRBV20-1, with D hard to call. CDR3 coding DNA: TGCAGTGCTAGAGGTGGTGAGACCCAGTACTTC. Translation gives CSARGGETQYF.